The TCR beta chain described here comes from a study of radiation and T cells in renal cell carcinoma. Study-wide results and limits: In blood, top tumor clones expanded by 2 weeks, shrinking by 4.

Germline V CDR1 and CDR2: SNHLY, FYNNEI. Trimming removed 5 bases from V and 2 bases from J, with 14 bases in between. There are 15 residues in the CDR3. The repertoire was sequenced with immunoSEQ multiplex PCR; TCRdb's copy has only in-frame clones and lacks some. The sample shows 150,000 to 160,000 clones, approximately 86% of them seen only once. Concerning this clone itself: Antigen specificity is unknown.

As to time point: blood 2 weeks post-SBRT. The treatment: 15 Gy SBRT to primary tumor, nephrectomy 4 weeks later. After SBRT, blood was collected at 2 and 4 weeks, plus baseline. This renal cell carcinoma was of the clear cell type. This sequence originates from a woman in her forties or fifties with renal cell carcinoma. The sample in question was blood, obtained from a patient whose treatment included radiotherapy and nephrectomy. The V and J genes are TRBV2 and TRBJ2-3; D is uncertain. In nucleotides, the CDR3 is TGTGCCAGCAGTTTCGACTTACCTAACACAGATACGCAGTATTTT. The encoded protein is CASSFDLPNTDTQYF.